This entry features one TCR beta chain sequence. Everyone who took part was roughly 18 to 89 years old, and they came from 20 to 25 US areas. Cohort allocation depended upon clinical history that participants reported. The source of the sample is a study of blood T cell repertoires in COVID-19. As for the study in general: The origin of the acute and convalescent COVID-19 samples was the United States, Italy and Spain.

Profiled with immunoSEQ multiplex PCR; TCRdb holds only in-frame clones, not every one. The sample includes about 180,000 clones, roughly 80% seen only once; the top ten take about 18%. This CDR3 region has 15 residues. The V end was cut by 5 bases, the J end by 7 bases, with 18 bases between. Germline V gives CDR1 SGHNT, CDR2 YENEEA. The receptor was isolated from a woman aged 45-65 years who had recovered from COVID-19. This chain joins TRBV11-3 and TRBJ2-1, with a tentative D call TRBD1 (6 bases). Sequenced: PBMCs or T cells enriched from blood (not recorded which). The CDR3 spells CASSATLQGWNEQFF. The CDR3 DNA reads TGTGCCAGCAGCGCTACCTTACAGGGTTGGAATGAGCAGTTCTTC.